Listed below are T cell receptor beta chains from one sample, sequenced in a study of blood T cells in healthy people across ages. A single record per CDR3 protein comes from TCRdb applying MiXCR to the 5' RACE reads. Among 700,000 to 1,000,000 distinct CDR3 sequences listed, around 43% were seen once. Sequencing was done on a sample of blood. These receptors were taken from a man aged 55 to 70 in good health. Each CDR3 is given with its conserved first and last residue. The D gene is left open where the match is weak. Not every row has a clone size; where given, it reads once, few, many or a size class.

clone size: -; J gene: TRBJ2-3; D gene: -; V gene: TRBV29-1; CDR3 protein: CSVEDASGRLTQYF; CDR3 DNA: TGCAGCGTTGAAGATGCGAGCGGGCGGTTAACGCAGTATTTT
clone size: -; J gene: TRBJ2-6; D gene: -; V gene: TRBV7-2; CDR3 protein: CASSQRSVGVPSSGANVLTF; CDR3 DNA: TGTGCCAGCAGCCAAAGGTCGGTCGGGGTCCCGTCCTCTGGGGCCAACGTCCTGACTTTC
clone size: -; J gene: TRBJ2-7; D gene: -; V gene: TRBV6-1; CDR3 protein: CASSSRGQLVTEQYF; CDR3 DNA: TGTGCCAGCAGTAGCCGGGGGCAGTTAGTCACCGAGCAGTACTTC
clone size: -; J gene: TRBJ2-5; D gene: TRBD2; V gene: TRBV12-3/TRBV12-4; CDR3 protein: CASSGTSGGVLETQYF; CDR3 DNA: TGTGCCAGCAGTGGGACTAGCGGGGGGGTTCTAGAGACCCAGTACTTC
clone size: -; J gene: TRBJ1-5; D gene: -; V gene: TRBV2; CDR3 protein: CASSEGSPGGQPQHF; CDR3 DNA: TGTGCCAGCAGTGAAGGGTCGCCTGGGGGTCAGCCCCAGCATTTT
clone size: -; J gene: TRBJ1-1; D gene: -; V gene: TRBV5-6; CDR3 protein: CASSLLAGANTEAFF; CDR3 DNA: TGTGCCAGCAGCTTGCTCGCAGGGGCTAACACTGAAGCTTTCTTT
clone size: -; J gene: TRBJ1-4; D gene: -; V gene: TRBV29-1; CDR3 protein: CSVFGTVGEEKLFF; CDR3 DNA: TGCAGCGTCTTTGGGACGGTGGGTGAAGAAAAACTGTTTTTT
clone size: few; J gene: TRBJ2-7; D gene: -; V gene: TRBV6-6; CDR3 protein: CASSYSARGGPGNEQYF; CDR3 DNA: TGTGCCAGCAGTTACTCGGCCCGAGGGGGGCCGGGCAATGAGCAGTACTTC
clone size: -; J gene: TRBJ2-7; D gene: -; V gene: TRBV7-2; CDR3 protein: CASSPDSDSYEQYF; CDR3 DNA: TGTGCCAGCAGCCCGGACAGTGACTCCTACGAGCAGTACTTC
clone size: -; J gene: TRBJ2-3; D gene: TRBD2; V gene: TRBV15; CDR3 protein: CATSRSLAGTDTQYF; CDR3 DNA: TGTGCCACCAGCAGATCACTAGCGGGGACAGATACGCAGTATTTT
clone size: many; J gene: TRBJ2-3; D gene: -; V gene: TRBV10-3; CDR3 protein: CAISPRTGNPDTQYF; CDR3 DNA: TGTGCCATCAGCCCAAGGACGGGGAACCCAGATACGCAGTATTTT
clone size: -; J gene: TRBJ2-1; D gene: TRBD1; V gene: TRBV29-1; CDR3 protein: CGVRGQFNEQFF; CDR3 DNA: TGCGGCGTCAGGGGGCAATTCAATGAGCAGTTCTTC
clone size: few; J gene: TRBJ2-5; D gene: -; V gene: TRBV20-1; CDR3 protein: CSARALTETQYF; CDR3 DNA: TGCAGTGCTAGAGCTCTAACGGAGACCCAGTACTTC
clone size: -; J gene: TRBJ1-4; D gene: -; V gene: TRBV27; CDR3 protein: CASSLKGSGEKLFF; CDR3 DNA: TGTGCCAGCAGTTTGAAGGGTTCTGGCGAAAAACTGTTTTTT
clone size: -; J gene: TRBJ2-7; D gene: TRBD1; V gene: TRBV5-1; CDR3 protein: CASSRDRGGNEQYF; CDR3 DNA: TGCGCCAGCAGCCGGGACAGGGGAGGAAACGAGCAGTACTTC
clone size: few; J gene: TRBJ2-2; D gene: -; V gene: TRBV6-2/TRBV6-3; CDR3 protein: CASSRKNTGELFF; CDR3 DNA: TGTGCCAGCAGTAGAAAGAACACCGGGGAGCTGTTTTTT
clone size: -; J gene: TRBJ2-6; D gene: TRBD1; V gene: TRBV20-1; CDR3 protein: CSAAKAGGASVLTF; CDR3 DNA: TGCAGTGCGGCAAAGGCAGGGGGTGCGAGCGTCCTGACTTTC
clone size: -; J gene: TRBJ1-2; D gene: -; V gene: TRBV20-1; CDR3 protein: CSARDAGQAGYGYTF; CDR3 DNA: TGCAGTGCTAGAGATGCAGGCCAAGCGGGGTATGGCTACACCTTC
clone size: few; J gene: TRBJ2-5; D gene: TRBD1; V gene: TRBV5-1; CDR3 protein: CASSLFVLMGQEQETQYF; CDR3 DNA: TGCGCCAGCAGCTTGTTTGTTTTGATGGGACAGGAACAAGAGACCCAGTACTTC
clone size: -; J gene: TRBJ1-5; D gene: -; V gene: TRBV12-3/TRBV12-4; CDR3 protein: CASRPGGQQPQHF; CDR3 DNA: TGTGCCAGCAGACCTGGGGGTCAGCAGCCCCAGCATTTT
clone size: many; J gene: TRBJ2-3; D gene: TRBD2; V gene: TRBV24-1; CDR3 protein: CATSDPTSGDTQYF; CDR3 DNA: TGTGCCACCAGTGATCCTACTAGCGGAGATACGCAGTATTTT
clone size: -; J gene: TRBJ2-7; D gene: TRBD1; V gene: TRBV2; CDR3 protein: CASRGQGPYEQYF; CDR3 DNA: TGTGCCAGTAGGGGACAGGGGCCCTACGAGCAGTACTTC
clone size: many; J gene: TRBJ2-5; D gene: TRBD2; V gene: TRBV20-1; CDR3 protein: CSLGLADVRQETQYF; CDR3 DNA: TGCAGTCTGGGGCTAGCGGACGTGCGGCAAGAGACCCAGTACTTC
clone size: -; J gene: TRBJ2-6; D gene: TRBD2; V gene: TRBV28; CDR3 protein: CASSSAAGRVSGANVLTF; CDR3 DNA: TGTGCCAGCAGTTCGGCAGCGGGGAGAGTATCTGGGGCCAACGTCCTGACTTTC
clone size: -; J gene: TRBJ1-2; D gene: TRBD1; V gene: TRBV2; CDR3 protein: CASSASAEQGFGYTF; CDR3 DNA: TGTGCCAGCAGTGCGTCGGCAGAACAGGGGTTTGGCTACACCTTC
clone size: -; J gene: TRBJ1-2; D gene: -; V gene: TRBV6-6; CDR3 protein: CASRMDGNANYGYTF; CDR3 DNA: TGTGCCAGCAGGATGGATGGGAATGCTAACTATGGCTACACCTTC
clone size: few; J gene: TRBJ1-2; D gene: -; V gene: TRBV3-1; CDR3 protein: CASSQGLAGYTF; CDR3 DNA: TGTGCCAGCAGCCAGGGGCTTGCTGGCTACACCTTC
clone size: -; J gene: TRBJ1-1; D gene: TRBD1; V gene: TRBV12-3/TRBV12-4; CDR3 protein: CASRRQGAPNTEAFF; CDR3 DNA: TGTGCCAGCAGACGACAGGGGGCCCCTAACACTGAAGCTTTCTTT
clone size: -; J gene: TRBJ2-5; D gene: -; V gene: TRBV12-5; CDR3 protein: CASGSGGLGEETQYF; CDR3 DNA: TGTGCTAGTGGTTCCGGGGGGCTTGGGGAAGAGACCCAGTACTTC
clone size: few; J gene: TRBJ2-7; D gene: TRBD2; V gene: TRBV20-1; CDR3 protein: CSARLTGGEEPYEQYF; CDR3 DNA: TGCAGTGCTAGACTAACGGGGGGTGAGGAGCCCTACGAGCAGTACTTC
clone size: -; J gene: TRBJ2-7; D gene: -; V gene: TRBV20-1; CDR3 protein: CSARVPGRTISRQYF; CDR3 DNA: TGCAGTGCCAGAGTCCCGGGACGGACGATTTCGCGTCAGTACTTC
clone size: many; J gene: TRBJ2-7; D gene: -; V gene: TRBV7-9; CDR3 protein: CASSSGQSGEQYF; CDR3 DNA: TGTGCCAGTTCATCGGGACAATCGGGCGAGCAGTACTTC
clone size: -; J gene: TRBJ1-6; D gene: TRBD1; V gene: TRBV11-2; CDR3 protein: CASSLGPGQGPLHF; CDR3 DNA: TGTGCCAGCAGCTTAGGGCCGGGACAGGGACCCCTCCACTTT
clone size: -; J gene: TRBJ2-3; D gene: TRBD2; V gene: TRBV11-2; CDR3 protein: CASSHWTSNSDTQYF; CDR3 DNA: TGTGCCAGCAGCCATTGGACTAGCAATTCAGATACGCAGTATTTT
clone size: -; J gene: TRBJ1-5; D gene: TRBD1; V gene: TRBV29-1; CDR3 protein: CSVAHGTAEPQHF; CDR3 DNA: TGCAGCGTTGCCCATGGGACAGCGGAGCCCCAGCATTTT
clone size: few; J gene: TRBJ2-1; D gene: -; V gene: TRBV7-9; CDR3 protein: CASSFLNYNEQFF; CDR3 DNA: TGTGCCAGCAGCTTTCTCAACTACAATGAGCAGTTCTTC
clone size: many; J gene: TRBJ2-5; D gene: -; V gene: TRBV9; CDR3 protein: CASSQGHLQETQYF; CDR3 DNA: TGTGCCAGCTCCCAGGGACACCTACAAGAGACCCAGTACTTC
clone size: -; J gene: TRBJ2-7; D gene: -; V gene: TRBV20-1; CDR3 protein: CSAIRETYEQYF; CDR3 DNA: TGCAGTGCTATCCGGGAAACCTACGAGCAGTACTTC
clone size: -; J gene: TRBJ2-6; D gene: TRBD2; V gene: TRBV20-1; CDR3 protein: CSANPLARRGVHSGANVLTF; CDR3 DNA: TGCAGTGCCAACCCGCTGGCGCGGCGGGGGGTCCACTCTGGGGCCAACGTCCTGACTTTC
clone size: -; J gene: TRBJ2-5; D gene: TRBD2; V gene: TRBV7-2; CDR3 protein: CASSSGGRGGRQETQYF; CDR3 DNA: TGTGCCAGCAGCTCTGGGGGCCGGGGGGGCCGACAAGAGACCCAGTACTTC
clone size: -; J gene: TRBJ1-2; D gene: TRBD1; V gene: TRBV6-5; CDR3 protein: CASTQRGQGLKGYTF; CDR3 DNA: TGTGCCAGCACTCAAAGGGGACAGGGATTGAAGGGCTACACCTTC
clone size: -; J gene: TRBJ2-5; D gene: TRBD1; V gene: TRBV5-1; CDR3 protein: CASSVGQGGNEETQYF; CDR3 DNA: TGCGCCAGCAGCGTGGGACAGGGGGGGAATGAAGAGACCCAGTACTTC
clone size: few; J gene: TRBJ1-6; D gene: TRBD1; V gene: TRBV10-2; CDR3 protein: CASSGTENSPLHF; CDR3 DNA: TGCGCCAGCAGCGGGACAGAAAATTCACCCCTCCACTTT
clone size: -; J gene: TRBJ2-1; D gene: -; V gene: TRBV7-2; CDR3 protein: CASSLAGASLEQFF; CDR3 DNA: TGTGCCAGCAGCTTAGCGGGGGCTAGCTTGGAGCAGTTCTTC
clone size: -; J gene: TRBJ2-6; D gene: -; V gene: TRBV25-1; CDR3 protein: CASSGFDRESGANVLTF; CDR3 DNA: TGTGCCAGCAGTGGGTTCGACCGGGAATCTGGGGCCAACGTCCTGACTTTC
clone size: -; J gene: TRBJ2-1; D gene: TRBD1; V gene: TRBV27; CDR3 protein: CASSETGTGSYNEQFF; CDR3 DNA: TGTGCCAGCAGTGAGACCGGGACAGGGAGTTACAATGAGCAGTTCTTC